Below are 8 T cell receptor beta chains sequenced from a single sample in a study of monozygotic twins with inflammatory bowel disease. TCRdb reprocessed the 5' RACE reads and keeps a single row for each CDR3 protein, giving no DNA. Its table records a few hundred thousand distinct CDR3 sequences. Sequenced: blood. The receptor set was obtained from a human donor with ulcerative colitis or Crohn's disease, or a healthy co-twin of an affected twin (not recorded which).

The chain uses TRBV5-1 and TRBJ2-6; TCRdb's D call, TRBD1, is unchecked because there is no DNA. The germline V gene has CDR1 SGHRS and CDR2 YFSETQ. This CDR3 contains 17 residues. CDR3 residues: CASSPTGVRSGANVLTF. Together with reference TRBV5-1 and TRBJ2-6, the CDR3 gives the full variable domain: KAGVTQTPRYLIKTRGQQVTLSCSPISGHRSVSWYQQTPGQGLQFLFEYFSETQRNKGNFPGRFSGRQFSNSRSEMNVSTLELGDSALYLCASSPTGVRSGANVLTFGAGSRLTVL.

The chain's CDR3 is CASSLKLAGVRVAYNEQFF. The V call is TRBV5-6, the J call TRBJ2-1; no DNA is available, so the TRBD2 call from TCRdb remains unchecked. CDR1 is SGHDT, CDR2 YYEEEE, per germline. The CDR3 loop spans 19 amino acids.

The chain has TRBV7-9 and TRBJ2-5; absent DNA, TCRdb's TRBD1 call cannot be checked. CDR1 and CDR2 from the germline V gene are SEHNR and FQNEAQ (reference sequence). CDR3 length: 17 amino acids. CDR3 amino acids: CASSFAQTGPDGETQYF.

This chain joins TRBV5-6 and TRBJ2-1; there is no DNA to check the TCRdb D call of TRBD2. There are 18 residues in the CDR3. Germline V gene lookup returns CDR1 SGHDT and CDR2 YYEEEE. The CDR3 here is CASSLGWTSGGGIYEQFF.

V and J are TRBV5-1 and TRBJ2-2; TCRdb's assignment of TRBD1 cannot be checked, as there is no DNA. Germline V CDR1 and CDR2: SGHRS, YFSETQ. This CDR3 has 12 residues. This CDR3 reads CASRSGPGELFF. The full variable domain, in which reference TRBV5-1 and TRBJ2-2 provide the parts outside the CDR3, is KAGVTQTPRYLIKTRGQQVTLSCSPISGHRSVSWYQQTPGQGLQFLFEYFSETQRNKGNFPGRFSGRQFSNSRSEMNVSTLELGDSALYLCASRSGPGELFFGEGSRLTVL.

This chain joins TRBV27 and TRBJ1-5; TCRdb returns TRBD1, unconfirmable since there is no DNA. The CDR3 extends over 16 amino acids. Germline V gene data show CDR1 as MNHEY and CDR2 as SMNVEV (reference sequence). The CDR3 loop is CASSQRGDYSNQPQHF.

The V and J genes are TRBV5-4 and TRBJ2-2; TCRdb indicates TRBD2, and absent DNA this call remains unverified. Per the germline V gene, CDR1 is SGHNT and CDR2 is YYREEE (reference sequence). The CDR3 loop spans 17 amino acids. This chain's CDR3 is CASSLYGGGLITGELFF.

This chain links TRBV18 with TRBJ2-2. The CDR3 extends over 17 amino acids. CDR1 and CDR2 (germline): KGHSH, LQKENI. The CDR3 reads CASSPTAEMMNTGELFF.